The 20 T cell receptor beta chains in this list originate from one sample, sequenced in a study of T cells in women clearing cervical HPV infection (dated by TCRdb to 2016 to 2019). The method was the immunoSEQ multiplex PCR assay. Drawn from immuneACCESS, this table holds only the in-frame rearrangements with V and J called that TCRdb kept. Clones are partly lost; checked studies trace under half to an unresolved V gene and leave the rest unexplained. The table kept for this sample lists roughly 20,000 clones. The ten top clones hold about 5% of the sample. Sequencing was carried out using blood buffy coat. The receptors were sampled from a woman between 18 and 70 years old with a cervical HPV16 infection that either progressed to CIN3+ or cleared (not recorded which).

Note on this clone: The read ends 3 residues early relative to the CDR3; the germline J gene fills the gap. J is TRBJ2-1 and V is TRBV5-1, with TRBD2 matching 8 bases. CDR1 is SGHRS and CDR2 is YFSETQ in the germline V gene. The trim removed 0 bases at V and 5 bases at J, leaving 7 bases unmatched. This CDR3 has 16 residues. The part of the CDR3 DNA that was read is TGCGCCAGCAGCTTGGTCTCCGGGGGGGCACACAATGAG. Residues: CASSLVSGGAHNE. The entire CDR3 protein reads CASSLVSGGAHNEQFF.

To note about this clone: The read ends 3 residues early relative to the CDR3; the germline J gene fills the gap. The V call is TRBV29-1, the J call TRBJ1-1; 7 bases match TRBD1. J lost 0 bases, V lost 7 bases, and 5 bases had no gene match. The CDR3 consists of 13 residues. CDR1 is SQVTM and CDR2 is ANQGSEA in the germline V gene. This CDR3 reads CSGTGHLNTEAFF. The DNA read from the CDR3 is TGCAGCGGGACAGGTCATTTGAACACTGAA.

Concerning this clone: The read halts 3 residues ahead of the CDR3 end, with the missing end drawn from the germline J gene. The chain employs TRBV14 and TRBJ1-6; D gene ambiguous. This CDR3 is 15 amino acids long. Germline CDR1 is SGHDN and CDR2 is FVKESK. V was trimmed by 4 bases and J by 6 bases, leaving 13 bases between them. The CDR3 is CASSPRIGLNSPLHF. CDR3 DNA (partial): TGTGCCAGCAGCCCAAGGATAGGGCTTAATTCACCC.

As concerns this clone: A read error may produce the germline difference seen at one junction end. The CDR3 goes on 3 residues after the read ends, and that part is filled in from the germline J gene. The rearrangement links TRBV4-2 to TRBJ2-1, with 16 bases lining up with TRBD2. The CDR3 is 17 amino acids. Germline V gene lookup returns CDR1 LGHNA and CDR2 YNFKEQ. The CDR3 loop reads CASSVGTSGGAMNEQFF. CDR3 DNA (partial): TGCGCCAGCAGCGTCGGGACTAGCGGGGGGGCCATGAATGAG.

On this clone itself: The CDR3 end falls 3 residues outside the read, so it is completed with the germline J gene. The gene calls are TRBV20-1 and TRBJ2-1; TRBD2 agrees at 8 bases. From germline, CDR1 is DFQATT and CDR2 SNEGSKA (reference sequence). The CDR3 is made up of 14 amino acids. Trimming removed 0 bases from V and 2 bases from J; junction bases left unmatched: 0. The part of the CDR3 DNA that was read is TGCAGTGCTAGAGATAGCGGGGCCTACAATGAG. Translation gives CSARDSGAYNE. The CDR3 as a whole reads CSARDSGAYNEQFF.

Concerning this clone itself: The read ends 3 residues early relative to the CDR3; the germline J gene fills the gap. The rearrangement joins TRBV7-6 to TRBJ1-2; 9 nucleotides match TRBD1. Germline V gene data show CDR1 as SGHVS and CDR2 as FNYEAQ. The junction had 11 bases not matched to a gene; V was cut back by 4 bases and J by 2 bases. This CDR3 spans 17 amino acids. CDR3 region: CASSSPGQGRLNYGYTF. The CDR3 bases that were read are TGTGCCAGCAGCTCCCCGGGACAGGGCAGATTGAACTATGGC.

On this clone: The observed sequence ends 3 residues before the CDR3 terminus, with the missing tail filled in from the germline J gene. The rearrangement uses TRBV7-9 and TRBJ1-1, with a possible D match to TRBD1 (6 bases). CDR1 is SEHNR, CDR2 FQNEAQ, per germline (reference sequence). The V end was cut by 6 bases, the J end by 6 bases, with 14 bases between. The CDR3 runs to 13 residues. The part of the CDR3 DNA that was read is TGTGCCAGCAGGGGAGGACAGAGCGCTGAA. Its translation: CASRGGQSAE. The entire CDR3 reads CASRGGQSAEAFF.

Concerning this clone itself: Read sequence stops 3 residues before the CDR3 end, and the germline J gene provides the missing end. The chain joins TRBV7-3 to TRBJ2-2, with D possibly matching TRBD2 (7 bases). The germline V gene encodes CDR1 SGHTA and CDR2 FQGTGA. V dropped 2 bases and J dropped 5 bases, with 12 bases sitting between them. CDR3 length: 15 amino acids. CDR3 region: CASSLAGAGTGELFF. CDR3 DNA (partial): TGTGCCAGCAGCTTAGCGGGGGCGGGGACCGGGGAG.

The CDR3 here is CASSPDQGVREAFF. Partial CDR3 DNA: TGTGCCAGCTCACCGGATCAGGGGGTGCGAGAG. This rearrangement joins TRBV18 to TRBJ1-1, with 7 bases lining up with TRBD1. From the germline J gene comes the end of the CDR3, since the read stops 3 residues before it. The CDR3 runs 14 residues. Germline-derived CDR1 and CDR2 are KGHSH and LQKENI.

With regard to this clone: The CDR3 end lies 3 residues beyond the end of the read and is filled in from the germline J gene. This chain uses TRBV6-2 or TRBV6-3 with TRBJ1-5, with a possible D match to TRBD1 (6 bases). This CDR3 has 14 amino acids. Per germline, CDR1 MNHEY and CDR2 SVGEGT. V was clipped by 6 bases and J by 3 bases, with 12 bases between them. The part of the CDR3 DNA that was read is TGTGCCAGCAGCCTACGGACAGCCAATCAGCCC. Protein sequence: CASSLRTANQP. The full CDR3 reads CASSLRTANQPQHF.

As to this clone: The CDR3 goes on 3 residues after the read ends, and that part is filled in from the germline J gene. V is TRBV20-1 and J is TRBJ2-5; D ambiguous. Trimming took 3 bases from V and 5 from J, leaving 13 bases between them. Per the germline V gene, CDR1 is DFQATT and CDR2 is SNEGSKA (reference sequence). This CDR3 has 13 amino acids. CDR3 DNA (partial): TGCAGTGCTAGTTTCCCATTCGCGGAGACC. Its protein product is CSASFPFAET. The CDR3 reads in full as CSASFPFAETQYF.

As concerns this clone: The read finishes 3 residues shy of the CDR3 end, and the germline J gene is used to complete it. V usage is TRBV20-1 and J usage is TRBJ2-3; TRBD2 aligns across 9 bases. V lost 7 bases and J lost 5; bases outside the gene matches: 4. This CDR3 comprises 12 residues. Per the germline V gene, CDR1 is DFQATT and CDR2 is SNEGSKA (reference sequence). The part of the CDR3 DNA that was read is TGCAGTGTCGCGGGGGGGATAGATACG. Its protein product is CSVAGGIDT. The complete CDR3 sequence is CSVAGGIDTQYF.

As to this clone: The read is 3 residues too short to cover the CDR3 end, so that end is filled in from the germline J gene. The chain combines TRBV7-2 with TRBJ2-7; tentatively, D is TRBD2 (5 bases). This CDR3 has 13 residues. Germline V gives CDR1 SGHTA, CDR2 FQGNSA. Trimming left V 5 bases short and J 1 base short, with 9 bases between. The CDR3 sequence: CASSIRGSYEQYF. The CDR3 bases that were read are TGTGCCAGCAGCATTCGGGGTTCCTACGAG.

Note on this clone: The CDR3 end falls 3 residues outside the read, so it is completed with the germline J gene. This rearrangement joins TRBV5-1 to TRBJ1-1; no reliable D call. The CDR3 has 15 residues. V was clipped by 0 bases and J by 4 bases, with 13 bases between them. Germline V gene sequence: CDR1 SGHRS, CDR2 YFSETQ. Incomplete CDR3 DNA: TGCGCCAGCAGCTTGGAAGGAGGGTTGGCCACTGAA. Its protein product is CASSLEGGLATE. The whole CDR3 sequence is CASSLEGGLATEAFF.

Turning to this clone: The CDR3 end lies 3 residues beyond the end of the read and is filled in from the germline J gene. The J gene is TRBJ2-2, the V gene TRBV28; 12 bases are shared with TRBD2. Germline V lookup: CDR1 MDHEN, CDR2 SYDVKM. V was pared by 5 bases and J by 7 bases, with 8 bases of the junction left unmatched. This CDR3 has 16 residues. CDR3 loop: CASSPRTSGVGGELFF. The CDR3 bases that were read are TGTGCCAGCAGTCCTCGGACTAGCGGGGTCGGCGGGGAG.

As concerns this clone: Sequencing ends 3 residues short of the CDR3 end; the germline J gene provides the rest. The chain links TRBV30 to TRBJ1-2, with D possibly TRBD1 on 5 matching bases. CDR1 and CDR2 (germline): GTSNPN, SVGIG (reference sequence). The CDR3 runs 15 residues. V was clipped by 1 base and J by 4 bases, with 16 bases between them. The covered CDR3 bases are TGTGCCTGGAGTGCAAGGGCAGGGAGGGGCTATGGC. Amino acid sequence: CAWSARAGRGYG. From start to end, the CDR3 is CAWSARAGRGYGYTF. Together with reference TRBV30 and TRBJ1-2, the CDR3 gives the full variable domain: SQTIHQWPATLVQPVGSPLSLECTVEGTSNPNLYWYRQAAGRGLQLLFYSVGIGQISSEVPQNLSASRPQDRQFILSSKKLLLSDSGFYLCAWSARAGRGYGYTFGSGTRLTVV.

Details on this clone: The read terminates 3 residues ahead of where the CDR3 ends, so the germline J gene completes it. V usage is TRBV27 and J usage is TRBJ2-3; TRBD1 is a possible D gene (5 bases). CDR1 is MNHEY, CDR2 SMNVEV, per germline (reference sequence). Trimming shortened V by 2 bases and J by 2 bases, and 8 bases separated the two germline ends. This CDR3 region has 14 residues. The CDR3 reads CASSLRGSTDTQYF. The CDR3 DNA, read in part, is TGTGCCAGCAGTTTAAGGGGATCCACAGATACG.

The CDR3 is CAGGIGSYNDYTF. The CDR3 bases that were read are TGTGCCGGGGGGATAGGCTCCTACAATGAC. V usage is TRBV7-9 and J usage is TRBJ1-2; TRBD1 might be the D (5 bases). The read ends 3 residues before the CDR3 terminus; that terminus is restored from the germline J gene. This CDR3 has 13 residues. CDR1 is SEHNR and CDR2 is FQNEAQ in the germline V gene (reference sequence).

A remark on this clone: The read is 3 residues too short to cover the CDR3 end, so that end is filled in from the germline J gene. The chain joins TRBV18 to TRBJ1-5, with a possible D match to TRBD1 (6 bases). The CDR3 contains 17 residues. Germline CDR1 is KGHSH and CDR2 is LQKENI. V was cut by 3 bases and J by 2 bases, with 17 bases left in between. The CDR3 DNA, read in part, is TGTGCCAGCTCACCCCAGAAGGGGGGGGCTGGCAATCAGCCC. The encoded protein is CASSPQKGGAGNQP. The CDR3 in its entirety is CASSPQKGGAGNQPQHF. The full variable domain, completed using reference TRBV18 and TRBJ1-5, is NAGVMQNPRHLVRRRGQEARLRCSPMKGHSHVYWYRQLPEEGLKFMVYLQKENIIDESGMPKERFSAEFPKEGPSILRIQQVVRGDSAAYFCASSPQKGGAGNQPQHFGDGTRLSIL.

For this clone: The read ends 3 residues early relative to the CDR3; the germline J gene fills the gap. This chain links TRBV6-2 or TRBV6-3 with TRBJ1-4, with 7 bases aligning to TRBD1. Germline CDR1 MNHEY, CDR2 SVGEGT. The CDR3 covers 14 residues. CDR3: CASGSGTENSPLFF. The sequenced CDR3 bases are TGTGCTAGCGGCTCCGGGACAGAGAATTCACCA.